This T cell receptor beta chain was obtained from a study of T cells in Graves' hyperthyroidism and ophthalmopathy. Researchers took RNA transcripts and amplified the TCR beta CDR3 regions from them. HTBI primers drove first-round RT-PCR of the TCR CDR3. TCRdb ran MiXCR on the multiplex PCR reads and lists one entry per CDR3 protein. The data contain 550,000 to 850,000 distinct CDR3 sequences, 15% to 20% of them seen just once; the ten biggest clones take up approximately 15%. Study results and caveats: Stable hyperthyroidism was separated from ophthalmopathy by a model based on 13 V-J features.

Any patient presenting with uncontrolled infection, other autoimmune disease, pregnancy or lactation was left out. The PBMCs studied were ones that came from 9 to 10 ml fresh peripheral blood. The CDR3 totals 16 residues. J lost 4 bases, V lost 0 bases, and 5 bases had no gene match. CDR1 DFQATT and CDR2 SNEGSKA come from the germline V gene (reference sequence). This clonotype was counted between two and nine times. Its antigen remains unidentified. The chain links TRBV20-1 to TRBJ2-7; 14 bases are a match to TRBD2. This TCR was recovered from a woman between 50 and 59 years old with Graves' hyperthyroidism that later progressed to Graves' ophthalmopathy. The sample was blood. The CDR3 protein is CSAREPTSGGDYEQYF. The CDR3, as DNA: TGCAGTGCTAGAGAACCGACTAGCGGGGGGGATTACGAGCAGTACTTC.